Following are 32 T cell receptor beta chains from one sample sequenced in a study of cytomegalovirus exposure and HLA in healthy donors. PCR was performed using 60 Vbeta and 13 Jbeta primers. TCRdb keeps only in-frame clones here, not all; method: immunoSEQ multiplex PCR. The sample holds tens of thousands of clones; under 85% are singletons and the top ten take approximately 3%. Specimen: PBMCs. Receptor source: a woman aged 40 to 50 in good health and CMV-seronegative.

This clone was seen a few times. The CDR3 DNA follows: TGTGCCAGCAGCTTACCAGGACAAGAGACCCAGTACTTC. This codes for CASSLPGQETQYF. The chain joins TRBV7-9 to TRBJ2-5; D remains ambiguous. Per germline, CDR1 SEHNR and CDR2 FQNEAQ (reference sequence). Trimming removed 2 bases from V and 2 bases from J, with 6 bases in between. The CDR3 runs 13 residues.

The chain joins TRBV15 to TRBJ1-5; a possible D gene is TRBD1 (6 bases). V was clipped by 1 base and J by 2 bases, with 12 bases between them. CDR3 size: 16 residues. The germline gives CDR1 LNHNV, CDR2 YYDKDF (reference sequence). Here the CDR3 DNA reads TGTGCCACCAGCAGAGTCCTGCACAGGGGCAATCAGCCCCAGCATTTT. Protein product: CATSRVLHRGNQPQHF.

The chain combines TRBV18 with TRBJ1-6; 7 bases are shared with TRBD1. From germline, CDR1 is KGHSH and CDR2 LQKENI. With 0 bases clipped from V and 6 bases from J, the junction kept 2 bases outside the gene matches. The CDR3 consists of 15 residues. CDR3 nucleotides: TGTGCCAGCTCACCACCGACAGGGACTAATTCACCCCTCCACTTT. This sequence encodes CASSPPTGTNSPLHF.

As DNA, the CDR3 is TGTGCCAGCAGTGCCCAGAGAGGTCGGACTAGCGGGAGCTACGAGCAGTACTTC. Protein: CASSAQRGRTSGSYEQYF. The V gene is TRBV25-1, the J gene TRBJ2-7, with 13 bases identical to TRBD2. The length of the CDR3 is 18 residues. J was trimmed by 3 bases and V by 4 bases; bases with no gene match: 12. Germline CDR1 and CDR2: MGHDK and SYGVNS.

The chain combines TRBV7-9 with TRBJ1-4, with a weak D call TRBD1 (6 bases). Trimming removed 1 base from V and 0 bases from J, with 18 bases in between. Germline V lookup: CDR1 SEHNR, CDR2 FQNEAQ (reference sequence). The CDR3 is 19 amino acids. The CDR3 DNA reads as TGTGCCAGCAGCTTAGGGGCAGGGGCCAGACCAGCAACTAATGAAAAACTGTTTTTT. It codes for CASSLGAGARPATNEKLFF.

The chain combines TRBV28 with TRBJ1-2; tentatively, D is TRBD1 (6 bases). The length of the CDR3 is 12 residues. Germline V gene lookup returns CDR1 MDHEN and CDR2 SYDVKM. The V end lost 6 bases, the J end lost 4 bases, and 9 bases lay between the germline ends. CDR3 sequence reads: CASSRTVYGYTF. In DNA form, the CDR3 reads TGTGCCAGCAGCCGGACAGTCTATGGCTACACCTTC.

The chain employs TRBV6-1 and TRBJ2-7, with D perhaps TRBD2 (6 bases). Trimming took off 5 bases at V and 6 bases at J, with 20 bases between the two ends. Germline V gene sequence: CDR1 MNHNS, CDR2 SASEGT. This CDR3 contains 15 residues. The CDR3 nucleotides are TGTGCCAGCAGTCAGTCCCGGGGGAAGAGAGGCGAGCAGTACTTC. Residues: CASSQSRGKRGEQYF.

This chain connects TRBV27 to TRBJ1-5; D unresolved. The CDR3 spans 12 residues. V gave up 4 bases and J gave up 7 bases, with 8 bases separating them. CDR1 and CDR2 (germline): MNHEY, SMNVEV (reference sequence). The CDR3 here is CASSSGFQPQHF. The CDR3, as DNA: TGTGCCAGCAGTTCCGGGTTCCAGCCCCAGCATTTT.

This clone has more than one count but fewer than ten. This chain uses TRBV6-1 with TRBJ1-5; D gene uncertain. The CDR3 runs to 13 residues. Per germline, CDR1 MNHNS and CDR2 SASEGT. Between the trimmed V and J ends, which lost 2 bases and 13 bases, there was a span of 15 bases. The CDR3, as DNA: TGTGCCAGCAGTGAACTACCCCCGGGAACGCAGCATTTT. Protein sequence: CASSELPPGTQHF.

DNA for the CDR3: TGTGCCAGCAGTTCCAGGACACTGAACACTGAAGCTTTCTTT. Translated, it gives CASSSRTLNTEAFF. The chain is built from TRBV6-5 and TRBJ1-1, with TRBD1 as a possible D gene (5 bases). This CDR3 is built from 14 residues. The germline V gene has CDR1 MNHEY and CDR2 SVGAGI. Trimming took 4 bases from V and 0 from J, leaving 9 bases between them.

The gene calls are TRBV30 and TRBJ1-6; D remains unclear. This CDR3 comprises 11 residues. Germline CDR1 GTSNPN, CDR2 SVGIG (reference sequence). V shed 5 bases and J shed 6 bases, with 5 bases lying between them. CDR3 protein: CAWGRNSPLHF. The DNA of the CDR3 is TGTGCCTGGGGGCGTAATTCACCCCTCCACTTT.

J is TRBJ1-6 and V is TRBV5-1; possibly TRBD1 for D (5 bases). The ends were cut back, 2 bases at V and 9 bases at J, with 9 bases in the middle. The CDR3 spans 13 residues. In germline, CDR1 is SGHRS, CDR2 YFSETQ. The CDR3 region has the DNA TGCGCCAGCAGCTTTGGTCAGGGTTCACCCCTCCACTTT. This sequence encodes CASSFGQGSPLHF. Variable domain in full (rest from reference TRBV5-1 and TRBJ1-6): KAGVTQTPRYLIKTRGQQVTLSCSPISGHRSVSWYQQTPGQGLQFLFEYFSETQRNKGNFPGRFSGRQFSNSRSEMNVSTLELGDSALYLCASSFGQGSPLHFGNGTRLTVT.

The J gene is TRBJ2-7, the V gene TRBV9; weak D call: TRBD2 (6 bases). Germline lookup yields CDR1 SGDLS and CDR2 YYNGEE. This CDR3 contains 13 residues. V was trimmed by 3 bases and J by 4 bases, leaving 11 bases between them. CDR3 sequence reads: CASSGGGIYEQYF. The CDR3 nucleotides read TGTGCCAGCAGCGGGGGAGGAATTTACGAGCAGTACTTC.

The gene calls are TRBV9 and TRBJ2-7; 8 nucleotides agree with TRBD1. The germline V gene encodes CDR1 SGDLS and CDR2 YYNGEE. CDR3 length: 14 residues. The junction had 6 bases not matched to a gene; V was cut back by 5 bases and J by 2 bases. Here the CDR3 reads CASSRGQGTYEQYF. The CDR3 nucleotides are TGTGCCAGCAGTAGAGGACAGGGAACCTACGAGCAGTACTTC.

This chain joins TRBV28 and TRBJ2-2; D ambiguous. The CDR3 totals 13 residues. Germline V gene data show CDR1 as MDHEN and CDR2 as SYDVKM. V was pared by 10 bases and J by 7 bases, with 16 bases between. The chain's CDR3 is CATPSGFGGELFF. The CDR3 DNA follows: TGTGCCACCCCGTCAGGCTTTGGCGGGGAGCTGTTTTTT.

A few counts support this clone. The chain links TRBV28 to TRBJ1-5; 7 nucleotides match TRBD1. With V trimmed by 1 base and J by 1 base, 4 bases remained unmatched. CDR1 MDHEN and CDR2 SYDVKM come from the germline V gene. The CDR3 is made up of 16 amino acids. The CDR3 sequence: CASSLSGGFSNQPQHF. The DNA of the CDR3 is TGTGCCAGCAGTTTATCAGGGGGTTTCAGCAATCAGCCCCAGCATTTT.

This clone was observed once. J is TRBJ2-1 and V is TRBV28; 13 positions agree with TRBD2. CDR1 and CDR2 from the germline V gene are MDHEN and SYDVKM. Trimming cost V 8 bases and J 6 bases; bases outside gene matches: 1. The CDR3 runs 13 residues. The CDR3: CASRLAGGNEQFF. For the CDR3, the DNA is TGTGCCAGCCGACTAGCGGGAGGCAATGAGCAGTTCTTC.

There are a few counts of this clone. This chain links TRBV6-1 with TRBJ2-7; 7 bases fit TRBD2. Germline V gene sequence: CDR1 MNHNS, CDR2 SASEGT. J gave up 6 bases and V 0 bases, and 5 bases lay outside the gene matches. This CDR3 is 14 amino acids long. CDR3 coding DNA: TGTGCCAGCAGTGAAGCGGGAGGGTCGGCCGAGCAGTACTTC. Its translation is CASSEAGGSAEQYF.

The rearrangement joins TRBV28 to TRBJ1-4; 8 bases align to TRBD1. Germline V gene data show CDR1 as MDHEN and CDR2 as SYDVKM. The CDR3 is 15 amino acids. Losses at the gene ends were 3 bases for V and 8 bases for J; bases not matched to a gene: 8. The CDR3 spells CASSFEGTGGEKLFF. The DNA for the CDR3 is TGTGCCAGCAGTTTTGAGGGTACAGGGGGGGAAAAACTGTTTTTT.

This chain uses TRBV28 with TRBJ1-3; no firm D call. V gave up 8 bases and J gave up 3 bases, with 11 bases separating them. The CDR3 consists of 13 residues. Per the germline V gene, CDR1 is MDHEN and CDR2 is SYDVKM. The CDR3 reads CASAAPVGNTIYF. The DNA of the CDR3 is TGTGCCAGCGCCGCACCGGTTGGAAACACCATATATTTT.

For the CDR3, the DNA is TGCGCCAGCATTGTGGGCGTAGAGCAGTACTTC. This encodes CASIVGVEQYF. The chain uses TRBV10-2 and TRBJ2-7; D is unresolved. CDR3 length: 11 amino acids. Trimming took 7 bases from V and 7 from J, leaving 11 bases between them. The V gene's germline CDR1 is WSHSY and CDR2 SAAADI.

The chain couples TRBV10-3 to TRBJ2-5; D perhaps matches TRBD2 (6 bases). The V end lost 6 bases, the J end lost 1 base, and 18 bases lay between the germline ends. Germline loops: CDR1 ENHRY, CDR2 SYGVKD. The CDR3 is made up of 16 amino acids. This CDR3 is CAIREQGGSGQETQYF. The CDR3, as DNA: TGTGCCATCAGAGAGCAGGGAGGCTCAGGCCAAGAGACCCAGTACTTC.

The CDR3 sequence is CASSSVQPQHF. CDR3 nucleotide sequence: TGTGCCAGCAGCTCGGTCCAGCCCCAGCATTTT. The chain has TRBV28 and TRBJ1-5; D gene ambiguous. Germline values: CDR1 MDHEN, CDR2 SYDVKM. The CDR3 extends over 11 amino acids. V was trimmed by 6 bases and J by 7 bases, leaving 7 bases between them.

This clone was detected only a few times. The chain links TRBV5-4 to TRBJ2-3; 11 bases map to TRBD2. This CDR3 has 15 residues. Germline CDR1 is SGHNT and CDR2 is YYREEE (reference sequence). After removal of 4 bases from V and 4 bases from J, the junction contained 5 bases not matched to a gene. The CDR3 sequence is CASSPLAGVADTQYF. The CDR3 nucleotides are TGTGCCAGCAGCCCACTAGCGGGAGTGGCAGATACGCAGTATTTT.

The chain recombines TRBV11-3 with TRBJ2-2, with a tentative D call TRBD1 (6 bases). V was cut by 3 bases and J by 7 bases, with 15 bases left in between. CDR1 SGHNT and CDR2 YENEEA come from the germline V gene. CDR3 length equals 15 residues. The CDR3: CASSFSRGSYGELFF. CDR3 DNA sequence: TGTGCCAGCAGCTTTTCTAGGGGGAGCTACGGGGAGCTGTTTTTT.

The rearrangement links TRBV7-8 to TRBJ2-4; a possible D gene is TRBD2 (6 bases). The CDR3 is 14 residues long. CDR1 SGHVS and CDR2 FQNEAQ come from the germline V gene. V was pared by 1 base and J by 11 bases, with 15 bases between. This chain's CDR3 is CASSLVSRGNLQYF. CDR3 nucleotide sequence: TGTGCCAGCAGCTTAGTATCCCGGGGGAATCTTCAGTACTTC.

The chain has TRBV6-1 and TRBJ2-7; 7 nucleotides line up with TRBD1. Germline lookup yields CDR1 MNHNS and CDR2 SASEGT. V trimming: 4 bases; J trimming: 3 bases; junction bases outside the gene matches: 3. The CDR3 has 13 residues. CDR3 protein: CASSAGGSYEQYF. CDR3 coding DNA: TGTGCCAGCAGTGCAGGGGGAAGCTACGAGCAGTACTTC.

This clone was detected only a few times. Within the sample, other DNA sequences also encode this same CDR3. The chain is built from TRBV7-9 and TRBJ2-7; no reliable D call. Germline V CDR1 and CDR2: SEHNR, FQNEAQ (reference sequence). V lost 5 bases, J lost 3 bases, and 5 bases lay in between. The CDR3 consists of 11 residues. CDR3 nucleotide sequence: TGTGCCAGCAGCACCTACTACGAGCAGTACTTC. Residues: CASSTYYEQYF. The full variable domain, completed using reference TRBV7-9 and TRBJ2-7, is DTGVSQNPRHKITKRGQNVTFRCDPISEHNRLYWYRQTLGQGPEFLTYFQNEAQLEKSRLLSDRFSAERPKGSFSTLEIQRTEQGDSAMYLCASSTYYEQYFGPGTRLTVT.

This clone has only one observation. This sequence joins TRBV27 and TRBJ1-2, with 9 bases fitting TRBD1. Germline CDR1 reads MNHEY; CDR2 reads SMNVEV (reference sequence). There are 13 residues in the CDR3. J gave up 7 bases and V 6 bases, and 6 bases lay outside the gene matches. The CDR3 loop is CASRTGTGRGYTF. The DNA for the CDR3 is TGTGCCAGCAGAACCGGGACAGGGCGTGGCTACACCTTC.

As to this clone: A read error may be the cause here, since a much bigger clone is one base away. The rearrangement joins TRBV27 to TRBJ2-2; possible D gene TRBD1, 6 bases. Trimming removed 6 bases from V and 7 bases from J, with 12 bases in between. CDR3 length: 13 residues. Germline V gene sequence: CDR1 MNHEY, CDR2 SMNVEV (reference sequence). The CDR3 sequence is CASRFTGIGELFF. CDR3 sequence (DNA): TGTGCCAGCAGGTTCACAGGGATCGGGGAGCTGTTTTTT.

The V call is TRBV19, the J call TRBJ2-2, with a tentative D call TRBD2 (6 bases). The CDR3 sequence is 13 residues long. Per germline, CDR1 LNHDA and CDR2 SQIVND (reference sequence). V lost 5 bases to trimming and J lost 4 bases, with 8 bases between them. CDR3 sequence reads: CASSRSGTGELFF. The CDR3 DNA is TGTGCCAGTAGTCGTAGCGGCACCGGGGAGCTGTTTTTT.

The chain joins TRBV4-3 to TRBJ2-3; D remains ambiguous. In germline, CDR1 is LGHNA, CDR2 YSLEER. V lost 0 bases, J lost 0 bases, and 7 bases lay in between. The CDR3 is 15 amino acids. The CDR3 is CASSQELGSTDTQYF. The CDR3 bases are TGCGCCAGCAGCCAAGAGTTGGGCAGCACAGATACGCAGTATTTT.